Included here is one T cell receptor (beta chain) sequence, with context. Its specificity is not known. For sorted subsets, 150 to 200 ng DNA per replicate equaled roughly 29,000 T cell genomes. Sequencing used immunoSEQ multiplex PCR; TCRdb keeps in-frame clones, though not all of them. The table lists some 2.1 million clones, 80% to 95% of them singletons. The sample belongs to a study of shared clonotypes between healthy human individuals. The overall study: CD4 naive and CD4 memory each took three plates per donor, while CD8 naive took two and CD8 memory one. Overall study results and limits: Sharing across four donors was highest in naive CD4 (around 5%) and lowest in memory CD8 (approximately 0.4%). A small donor pool kept down the genetic and exposure-history diversity that was represented.

CD45RO-negative, CCR7-selected cells formed the naive CD8 fraction, which excluded terminally differentiated effector memory CD45RA+ cells. The CDR3 has 17 amino acids. The V end was cut by 1 base, the J end by 4 bases, with 17 bases between. CDR1 is MDHEN, CDR2 SYDVKM, per germline. The sample comprised naive CD8+ T cells from PBMCs. The clonotype comes from a man aged 18-30 years in good health. Some clones in this sample may be carry-over from other donors' samples. The chain couples TRBV28 to TRBJ1-5, with D unclear. CDR3 loop: CASSLLETLGGNQPQHF. In DNA form, the CDR3 reads TGTGCCAGCAGTTTATTGGAGACCCTGGGAGGGAATCAGCCCCAGCATTTT.